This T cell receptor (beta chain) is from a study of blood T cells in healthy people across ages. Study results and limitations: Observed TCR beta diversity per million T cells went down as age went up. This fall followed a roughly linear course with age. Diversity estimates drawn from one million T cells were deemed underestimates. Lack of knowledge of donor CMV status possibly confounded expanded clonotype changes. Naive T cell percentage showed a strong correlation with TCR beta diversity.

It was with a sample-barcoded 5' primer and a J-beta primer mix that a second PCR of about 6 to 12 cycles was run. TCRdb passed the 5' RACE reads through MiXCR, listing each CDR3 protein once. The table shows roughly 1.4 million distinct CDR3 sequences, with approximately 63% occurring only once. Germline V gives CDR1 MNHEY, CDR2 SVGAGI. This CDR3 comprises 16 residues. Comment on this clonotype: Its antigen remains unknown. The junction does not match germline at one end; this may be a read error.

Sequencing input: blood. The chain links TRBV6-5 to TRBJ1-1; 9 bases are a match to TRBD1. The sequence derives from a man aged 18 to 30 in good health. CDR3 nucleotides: TGTGTCAGCAGTTACTCGAGACAGGGGGGGAAGACTGAAGCTTTCTTT. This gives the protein CVSSYSRQGGKTEAFF.